This passage covers 16 T cell receptor beta chains from one sample sequenced in a study of radiotherapy plus CTLA-4 blockade in lung cancer. Measured with immunoSEQ multiplex PCR; TCRdb has only the in-frame clones, and not every one. The repertoire includes 81,000 or so clones, under 80% of them detected once, and about 23% sits in the top ten. The sequencing here drew on peripheral blood, taken from a patient treated with radiotherapy plus ipilimumab. The source is a human donor with non-small cell lung cancer whose response to radiotherapy plus ipilimumab could not be evaluated. Some clones in this sample may be carry-over from other donors' samples.

V is TRBV7-9 and J is TRBJ2-2; D call uncertain. CDR3 length: 14 amino acids. V gave up 3 bases and J gave up 0 bases, with 5 bases separating them. Germline CDR1 is SEHNR and CDR2 is FQNEAQ (reference sequence). The CDR3 reads CASSLAPNTGELFF. The CDR3 DNA follows: TGTGCCAGCAGCTTGGCACCGAACACCGGGGAGCTGTTTTTT.

The chain carries TRBV7-2 and TRBJ1-1; 7 bases line up with TRBD1. V lost 3 bases and J lost 4; bases outside the gene matches: 8. Germline lookup yields CDR1 SGHTA and CDR2 FQGNSA. The CDR3 consists of 15 residues. CDR3 sequence (DNA): TGTGCCAGCAGCTTGTCGAGGGGGCGTTCCACTGAAGCTTTCTTT. Translating it yields CASSLSRGRSTEAFF.

This chain joins TRBV2 and TRBJ2-5, with D perhaps matching TRBD2 (6 bases). Trimming left V 5 bases short and J 5 bases short, with 15 bases between. Germline V gene data show CDR1 as SNHLY and CDR2 as FYNNEI. CDR3 length: 14 residues. The CDR3 loop reads CASSRLVAGETQYF. As DNA, the CDR3 is TGTGCCAGCAGTAGACTAGTCGCGGGCGAGACCCAGTACTTC.

The chain combines TRBV4-1 with TRBJ1-5; D may be TRBD1 (6 bases). Germline V gives CDR1 MGHRA, CDR2 YSYEKL. V was shortened by 0 bases and J by 1 base, with 13 bases between the two germline ends. This CDR3 has 17 amino acids. The CDR3 DNA sequence: TGCGCCAGCAGCCAAGATTTCAGGGGTATGAGCAATCAGCCCCAGCATTTT. Translating gives CASSQDFRGMSNQPQHF.

The J gene is TRBJ1-5, the V gene TRBV4-3; D gene uncertain. V was shortened by 1 base and J by 4 bases, with 5 bases between the two germline ends. Germline lookup yields CDR1 LGHNA and CDR2 YSLEER. CDR3 size: 13 residues. The CDR3 protein is CASSQGSNQPQHF. The CDR3 nucleotides are TGCGCCAGCAGCCAAGGCAGTAATCAGCCCCAGCATTTT.

A single count supports this clone. This chain connects TRBV28 to TRBJ2-2, with D possibly being TRBD2 (6 bases). The CDR3 totals 15 residues. CDR1 MDHEN and CDR2 SYDVKM come from the germline V gene. Trimming removed 7 bases from V and 4 bases from J, with 16 bases in between. The CDR3 region has the DNA TGTGCCAGCACCGCCGTCCCCGGGGGCACCGGGGAGCTGTTTTTT. Its protein is CASTAVPGGTGELFF.

V usage is TRBV5-1 and J usage is TRBJ2-3; TRBD2 agrees at 8 bases. The CDR3 is 16 amino acids. Germline V gene sequence: CDR1 SGHRS, CDR2 YFSETQ. V dropped 4 bases and J dropped 0; count of bases not matched to a gene: 7. This chain's CDR3 is CASSPSGGASTDTQYF. The CDR3 DNA sequence: TGCGCCAGCAGCCCCTCGGGGGGGGCTAGCACAGATACGCAGTATTTT.

The rearrangement uses TRBV28 and TRBJ1-4; the match to TRBD1 covers 8 bases. J was trimmed by 4 bases and V by 5 bases; bases with no gene match: 3. Germline lookup yields CDR1 MDHEN and CDR2 SYDVKM. This CDR3 spans 14 amino acids. CDR3 in DNA: TGTGCCAGCAGTGTAACAGGGGGTAATGAAAAACTGTTTTTT. It yields the protein CASSVTGGNEKLFF.

The chain employs TRBV7-6 and TRBJ2-3; TRBD2 matches at 7 bases. V trimming: 3 bases; J trimming: 7 bases; junction bases outside the gene matches: 7. Germline assignment: CDR1 SGHVS and CDR2 FNYEAQ. CDR3 length equals 14 residues. The CDR3 DNA follows: TGTGCCAGCAGCTTCGGACTAGACGGGAATACGCAGTATTTT. This encodes CASSFGLDGNTQYF.

This chain links TRBV5-6 with TRBJ1-5; 7 nucleotides align to TRBD1. V shed 2 bases, J shed 4 bases, and the junction held 3 bases outside the gene matches. This CDR3 has 14 amino acids. The germline gives CDR1 SGHDT, CDR2 YYEEEE. CDR3 bases: TGTGCCAGCAGCTTAGGACAGGCTAATCAGCCCCAGCATTTT. Its protein product is CASSLGQANQPQHF.

The genes are TRBV11-2 and TRBJ2-2; tentatively, D is TRBD2 (7 bases). V was trimmed by 5 bases and J by 4 bases, leaving 17 bases between them. The CDR3 is made up of 16 amino acids. Germline CDR1 reads SGHAT; CDR2 reads FQNNGV. The CDR3 nucleotides read TGTGCCAGCAGCCCGAGTCGGGGGGCCGGCACCGGGGAGCTGTTTTTT. Amino acid sequence: CASSPSRGAGTGELFF. The variable domain in full, completed from reference TRBV11-2 and TRBJ2-2, reads EAGVAQSPRYKIIEKRQSVAFWCNPISGHATLYWYQQILGQGPKLLIQFQNNGVVDDSQLPKDRFSAERLKGVDSTLKIQPAKLEDSAVYLCASSPSRGAGTGELFFGEGSRLTVL.

V usage is TRBV6-1 and J usage is TRBJ1-2; 9 bases map to TRBD1. The CDR3 totals 14 residues. CDR1 is MNHNS, CDR2 SASEGT, per germline. V lost 6 bases and J lost 3; bases outside the gene matches: 5. CDR3 sequence (DNA): TGTGCCAGCAGATGGGACAGGGAGTACTATGGCTACACCTTC. Its translation: CASRWDREYYGYTF.

CDR3 sequence: CASSPGQGDTGELFF. In nucleotides, the CDR3 is TGTGCCAGCAGCCCGGGACAGGGGGACACCGGGGAGCTGTTTTTT. The V gene is TRBV5-4, the J gene TRBJ2-2; 11 nucleotides line up with TRBD1. There are 15 residues in the CDR3. Germline V gene lookup returns CDR1 SGHNT and CDR2 YYREEE (reference sequence). The junction had 2 bases not matched to a gene; V was cut back by 4 bases and J by 3 bases.

This chain connects TRBV4-1 to TRBJ1-4, with D perhaps matching TRBD1 (5 bases). Germline V lookup: CDR1 MGHRA, CDR2 YSYEKL. CDR3 length: 14 residues. V was shortened by 4 bases and J by 8 bases, with 14 bases between the two germline ends. The CDR3 DNA sequence: TGCGCCAGCAGCCGCGGGACGGGGGAAGAAAAACTGTTTTTT. It encodes CASSRGTGEEKLFF.

The chain employs TRBV7-2 and TRBJ1-1; a possible D gene is TRBD1 (6 bases). V was clipped by 3 bases and J by 4 bases, with 21 bases between them. Germline-derived CDR1 and CDR2 are SGHTA and FQGNSA. This CDR3 has 17 amino acids. Here the CDR3 DNA reads TGTGCCAGCAGCTTTGACGGGACAATTCGTTGGGGCACTGAAGCTTTCTTT. It specifies CASSFDGTIRWGTEAFF.

The V gene is TRBV15, the J gene TRBJ2-5, with D possibly matching TRBD2 (5 bases). In germline, CDR1 is LNHNV, CDR2 YYDKDF (reference sequence). The CDR3 is 13 residues long. Trimming cost V 0 bases and J 6 bases, with 8 bases left between them. The CDR3 reads CATSREGAKTQYF. CDR3 bases: TGTGCCACCAGCAGAGAGGGAGCGAAGACCCAGTACTTC.